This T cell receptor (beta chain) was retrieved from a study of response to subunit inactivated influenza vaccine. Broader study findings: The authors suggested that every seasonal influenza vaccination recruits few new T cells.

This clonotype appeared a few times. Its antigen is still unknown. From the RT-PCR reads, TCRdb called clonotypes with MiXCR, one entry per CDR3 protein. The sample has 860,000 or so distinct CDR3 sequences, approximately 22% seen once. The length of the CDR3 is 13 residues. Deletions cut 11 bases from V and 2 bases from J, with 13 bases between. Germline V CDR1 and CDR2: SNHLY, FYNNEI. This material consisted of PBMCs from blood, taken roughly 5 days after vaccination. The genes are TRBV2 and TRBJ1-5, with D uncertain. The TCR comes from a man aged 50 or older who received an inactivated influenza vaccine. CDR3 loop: CASFETRNQPQHF. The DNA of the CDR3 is TGTGCCTCGTTCGAGACTCGCAATCAGCCCCAGCATTTT.